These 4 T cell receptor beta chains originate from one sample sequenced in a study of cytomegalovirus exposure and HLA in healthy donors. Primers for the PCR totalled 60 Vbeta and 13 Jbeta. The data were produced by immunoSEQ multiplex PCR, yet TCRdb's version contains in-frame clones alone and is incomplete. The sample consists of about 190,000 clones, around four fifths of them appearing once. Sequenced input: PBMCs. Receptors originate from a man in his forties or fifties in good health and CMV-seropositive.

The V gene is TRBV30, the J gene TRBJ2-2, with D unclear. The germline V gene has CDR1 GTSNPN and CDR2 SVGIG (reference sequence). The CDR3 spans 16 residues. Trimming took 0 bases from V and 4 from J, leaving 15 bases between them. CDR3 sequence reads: CAWSVWAFAGTGELFF. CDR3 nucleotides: TGTGCCTGGAGTGTATGGGCATTTGCAGGCACCGGGGAGCTGTTTTTT. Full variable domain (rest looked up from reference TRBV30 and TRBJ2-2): SQTIHQWPATLVQPVGSPLSLECTVEGTSNPNLYWYRQAAGRGLQLLFYSVGIGQISSEVPQNLSASRPQDRQFILSSKKLLLSDSGFYLCAWSVWAFAGTGELFFGEGSRLTVL.

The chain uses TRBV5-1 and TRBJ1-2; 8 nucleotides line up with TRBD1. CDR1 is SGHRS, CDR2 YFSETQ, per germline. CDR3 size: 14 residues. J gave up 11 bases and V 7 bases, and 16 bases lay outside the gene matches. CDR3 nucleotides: TGCGCCAGCCGCCCCCGGACAGGGTCTACTGGTTACACCTTC. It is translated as CASRPRTGSTGYTF.

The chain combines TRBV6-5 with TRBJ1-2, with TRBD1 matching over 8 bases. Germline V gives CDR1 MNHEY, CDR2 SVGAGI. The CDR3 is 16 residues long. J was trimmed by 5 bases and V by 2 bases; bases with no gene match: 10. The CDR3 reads CASSYGGQVLTYGYTF. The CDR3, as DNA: TGTGCCAGCAGTTACGGGGGACAGGTCCTTACTTATGGCTACACCTTC.

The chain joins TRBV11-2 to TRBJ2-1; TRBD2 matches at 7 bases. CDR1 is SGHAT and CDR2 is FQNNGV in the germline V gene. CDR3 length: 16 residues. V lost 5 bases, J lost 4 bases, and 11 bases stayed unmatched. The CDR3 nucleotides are TGTGCCAGCAGCGGCTTGTGGGGACTAAAATACAATGAGCAGTTCTTC. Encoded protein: CASSGLWGLKYNEQFF.